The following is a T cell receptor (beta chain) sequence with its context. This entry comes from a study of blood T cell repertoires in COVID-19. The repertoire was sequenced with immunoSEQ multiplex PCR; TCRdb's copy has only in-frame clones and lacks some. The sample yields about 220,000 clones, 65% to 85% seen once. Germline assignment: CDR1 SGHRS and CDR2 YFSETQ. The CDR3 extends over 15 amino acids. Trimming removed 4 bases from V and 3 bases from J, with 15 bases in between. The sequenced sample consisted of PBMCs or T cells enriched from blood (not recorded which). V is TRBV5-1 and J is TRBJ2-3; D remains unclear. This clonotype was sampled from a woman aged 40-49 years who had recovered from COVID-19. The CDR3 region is CASSPPSGSTDTQYF. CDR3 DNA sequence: TGCGCCAGCAGCCCCCCTAGTGGTAGTACAGATACGCAGTATTTT. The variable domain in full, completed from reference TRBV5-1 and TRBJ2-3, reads KAGVTQTPRYLIKTRGQQVTLSCSPISGHRSVSWYQQTPGQGLQFLFEYFSETQRNKGNFPGRFSGRQFSNSRSEMNVSTLELGDSALYLCASSPPSGSTDTQYFGPGTRLTVL.